This TCR beta chain was sequenced during a study of T cells expressing NK-cell markers. About this clonotype: Its antigen is not identified.

Findings of the study overall: Of the CD8+ T cell pool in roughly 6 donors, roughly 1.0-7.0% was accounted for by dominant NKG2C+ clonotypes.

The CDR3 runs to 17 residues. For each CDR3 protein, TCRdb gives one entry from its re-call of the 5' RACE reads, without DNA. Here the sample table reports under 200,000 distinct CDR3 sequences. The sequence was collected from a woman aged 18-70 years in good health. Input material: blood T cells: a sorted CD56 or NKG2C T cell subset, CD4+ or CD8+ T cells, or bulk PBMC T cells (not recorded which). V and J are TRBV12-3 or TRBV12-4 and TRBJ2-5; TCRdb picks TRBD1, but there is no DNA to check that call. The chain's CDR3 is CASTLRVRGKHQETQYF.